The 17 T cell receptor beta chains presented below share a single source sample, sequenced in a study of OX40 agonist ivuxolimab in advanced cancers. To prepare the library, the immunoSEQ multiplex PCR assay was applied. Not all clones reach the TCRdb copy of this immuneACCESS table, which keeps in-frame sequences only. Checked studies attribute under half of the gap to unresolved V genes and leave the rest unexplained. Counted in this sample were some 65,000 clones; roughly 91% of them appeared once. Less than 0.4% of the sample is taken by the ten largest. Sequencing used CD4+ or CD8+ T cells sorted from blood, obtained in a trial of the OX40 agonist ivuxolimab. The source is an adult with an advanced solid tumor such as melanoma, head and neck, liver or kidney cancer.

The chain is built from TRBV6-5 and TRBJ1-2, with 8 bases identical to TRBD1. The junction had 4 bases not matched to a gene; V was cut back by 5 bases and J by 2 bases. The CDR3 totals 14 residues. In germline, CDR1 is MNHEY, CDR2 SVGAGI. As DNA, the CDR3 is TGTGCCAGCAGTAGCGGACAGGGAAACTATGGCTACACCTTC. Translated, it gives CASSSGQGNYGYTF.

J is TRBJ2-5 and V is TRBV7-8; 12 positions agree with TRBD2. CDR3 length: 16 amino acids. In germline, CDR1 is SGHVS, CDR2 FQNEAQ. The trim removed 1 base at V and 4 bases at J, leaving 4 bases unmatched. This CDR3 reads CASSLERTSGVETQYF. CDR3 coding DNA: TGTGCCAGCAGCTTAGAACGGACTAGCGGGGTAGAGACCCAGTACTTC.

CDR3 sequence reads: CAWSLKTGNYGYTF. CDR3 DNA: TGTGCCTGGAGCCTTAAAACAGGGAACTATGGCTACACCTTC. V gene TRBV30 combines with J gene TRBJ1-2, with D possibly matching TRBD1 (6 bases). Germline loops: CDR1 GTSNPN, CDR2 SVGIG (reference sequence). The CDR3 is made up of 14 amino acids. The ends were cut back, 3 bases at V and 2 bases at J, with 13 bases in the middle.

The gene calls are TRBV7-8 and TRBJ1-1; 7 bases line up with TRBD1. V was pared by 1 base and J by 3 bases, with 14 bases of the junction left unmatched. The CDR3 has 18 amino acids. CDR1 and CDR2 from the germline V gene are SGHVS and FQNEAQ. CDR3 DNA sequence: TGTGCCAGCAGCTTAGTATTGATGCAGGGGGAGGATGACACTGAAGCTTTCTTT. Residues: CASSLVLMQGEDDTEAFF. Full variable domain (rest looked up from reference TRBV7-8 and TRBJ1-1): GAGVSQSPRYKVAKRGQDVALRCDPISGHVSLFWYQQALGQGPEFLTYFQNEAQLDKSGLPSDRFFAERPEGSVSTLKIQRTQQEDSAVYLCASSLVLMQGEDDTEAFFGQGTRLTVV.

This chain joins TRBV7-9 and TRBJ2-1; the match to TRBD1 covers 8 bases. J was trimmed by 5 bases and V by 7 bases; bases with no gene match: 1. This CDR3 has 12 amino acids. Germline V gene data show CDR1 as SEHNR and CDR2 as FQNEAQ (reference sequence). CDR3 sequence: CASNRGDNEQFF. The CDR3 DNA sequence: TGTGCCAGCAACAGGGGGGACAATGAGCAGTTCTTC.

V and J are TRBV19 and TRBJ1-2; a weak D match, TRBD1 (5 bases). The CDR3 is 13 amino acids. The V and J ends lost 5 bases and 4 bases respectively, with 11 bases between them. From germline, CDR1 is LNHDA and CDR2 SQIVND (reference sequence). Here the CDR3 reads CASSVTGTYGYTF. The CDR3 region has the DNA TGTGCCAGTAGTGTAACAGGAACCTATGGCTACACCTTC.

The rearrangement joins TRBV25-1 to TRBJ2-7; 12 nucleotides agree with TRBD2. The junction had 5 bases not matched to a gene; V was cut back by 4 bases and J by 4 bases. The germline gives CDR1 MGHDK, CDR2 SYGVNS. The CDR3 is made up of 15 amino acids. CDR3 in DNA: TGTGCCAGCAGTGCCCGACTAGCGGGGGATTACGAGCAGTACTTC. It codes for CASSARLAGDYEQYF.

CDR3: CASSYSRGTFVHEQYF. DNA for the CDR3: TGTGCCAGCAGTTACTCGAGAGGGACATTCGTCCACGAGCAGTACTTC. The genes are TRBV6-5 and TRBJ2-7, with TRBD1 as a possible D gene (6 bases). The germline V gene has CDR1 MNHEY and CDR2 SVGAGI. V was pared by 0 bases and J by 5 bases, with 17 bases between. This CDR3 comprises 16 residues.

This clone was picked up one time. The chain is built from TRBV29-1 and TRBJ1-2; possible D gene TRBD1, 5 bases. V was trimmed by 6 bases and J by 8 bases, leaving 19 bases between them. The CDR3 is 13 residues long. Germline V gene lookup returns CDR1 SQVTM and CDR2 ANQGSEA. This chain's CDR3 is CSVVGDPTGGYTF. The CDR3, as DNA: TGCAGCGTCGTTGGGGACCCGACTGGCGGCTACACCTTC.

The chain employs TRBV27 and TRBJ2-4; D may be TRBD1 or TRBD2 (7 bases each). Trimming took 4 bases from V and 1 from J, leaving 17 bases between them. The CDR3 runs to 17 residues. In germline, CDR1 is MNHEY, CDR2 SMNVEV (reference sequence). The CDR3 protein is CASSYRGGIGAKNIQYF. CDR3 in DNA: TGTGCCAGCAGTTACAGGGGAGGGATCGGGGCCAAAAACATTCAGTACTTC.

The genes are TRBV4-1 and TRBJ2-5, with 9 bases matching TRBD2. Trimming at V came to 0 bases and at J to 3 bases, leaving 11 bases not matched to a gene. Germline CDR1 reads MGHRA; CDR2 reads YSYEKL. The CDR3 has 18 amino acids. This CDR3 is CASSQDLGGPSGKETQYF. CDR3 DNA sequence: TGCGCCAGCAGCCAAGATCTTGGCGGCCCTAGCGGGAAAGAGACCCAGTACTTC.

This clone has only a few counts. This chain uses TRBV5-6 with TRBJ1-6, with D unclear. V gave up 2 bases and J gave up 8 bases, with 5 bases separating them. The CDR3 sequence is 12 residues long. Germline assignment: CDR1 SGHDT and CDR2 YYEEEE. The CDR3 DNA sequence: TGTGCCAGCAGCTTTGGGCATTCACCCCTCCACTTT. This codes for CASSFGHSPLHF.

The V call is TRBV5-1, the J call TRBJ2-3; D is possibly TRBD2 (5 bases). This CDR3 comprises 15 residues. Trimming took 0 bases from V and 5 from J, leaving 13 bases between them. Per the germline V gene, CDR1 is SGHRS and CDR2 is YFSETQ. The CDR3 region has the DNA TGCGCCAGCAGCTTGGGCGGGTTGGGCGGAGATACGCAGTATTTT. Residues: CASSLGGLGGDTQYF.

DNA of the CDR3: TGTGCCAGCAGCTTAGGGGGGACAGGGTCCTACGAGCAGTACTTC. Translating gives CASSLGGTGSYEQYF. V is TRBV5-6 and J is TRBJ2-7; TRBD1 matches 9 bases. The CDR3 length is 15 residues. Per germline, CDR1 SGHDT and CDR2 YYEEEE. After removal of 2 bases from V and 1 base from J, the junction contained 4 bases not matched to a gene.

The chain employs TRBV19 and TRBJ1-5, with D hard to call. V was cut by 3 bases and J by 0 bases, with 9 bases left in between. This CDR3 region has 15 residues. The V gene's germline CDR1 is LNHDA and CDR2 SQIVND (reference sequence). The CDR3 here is CASSMSQISNQPQHF. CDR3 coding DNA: TGTGCCAGTAGTATGAGCCAGATTAGCAATCAGCCCCAGCATTTT.

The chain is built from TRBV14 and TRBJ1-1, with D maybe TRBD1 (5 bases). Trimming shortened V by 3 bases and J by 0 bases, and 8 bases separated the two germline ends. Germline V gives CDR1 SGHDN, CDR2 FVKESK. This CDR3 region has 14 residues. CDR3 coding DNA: TGTGCCAGCAGCCACGCAGGGTTGAACACTGAAGCTTTCTTT. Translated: CASSHAGLNTEAFF. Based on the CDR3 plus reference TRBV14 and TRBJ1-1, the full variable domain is EAGVTQFPSHSVIEKGQTVTLRCDPISGHDNLYWYRRVMGKEIKFLLHFVKESKQDESGMPNNRFLAERTGGTYSTLKVQPAELEDSGVYFCASSHAGLNTEAFFGQGTRLTVV.

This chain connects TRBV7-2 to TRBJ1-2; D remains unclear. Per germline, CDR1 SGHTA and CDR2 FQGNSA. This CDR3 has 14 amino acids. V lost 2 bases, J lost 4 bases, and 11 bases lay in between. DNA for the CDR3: TGTGCCAGCAGCTTATCGCGGCAGACCTATGGCTACACCTTC. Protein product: CASSLSRQTYGYTF.